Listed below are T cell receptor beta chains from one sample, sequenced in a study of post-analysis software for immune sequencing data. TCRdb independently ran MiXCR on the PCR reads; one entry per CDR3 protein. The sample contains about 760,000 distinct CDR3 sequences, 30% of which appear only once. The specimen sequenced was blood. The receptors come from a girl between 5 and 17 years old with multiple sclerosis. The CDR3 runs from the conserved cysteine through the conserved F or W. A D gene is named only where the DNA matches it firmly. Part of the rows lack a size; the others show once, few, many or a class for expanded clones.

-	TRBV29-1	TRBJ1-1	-	TGCAGCTCGTGGACGGCCCTGAACACTGAAGCTTTCTTT	CSSWTALNTEAFF
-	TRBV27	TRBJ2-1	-	TGTGCCAGCGGGGTAGGGGGTTCAAGCTCCTACAATGAGCAGTTCTTC	CASGVGGSSSYNEQFF
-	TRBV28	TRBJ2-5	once	TGTGCCAGCAGCCCCGGGGGGCGACAGTCAGGGACCCAGGACTTC	CASSPGGRQSGTQDF
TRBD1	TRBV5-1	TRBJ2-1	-	TGCGCCAGCAGCTCTGACCTCGGACAGGGTCGCGAGCAGTTCTTC	CASSSDLGQGREQFF
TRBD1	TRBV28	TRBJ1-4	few	TGTGCCAGTAAAATGACAGGGCCCGAAAAACTGTTTTTT	CASKMTGPEKLFF
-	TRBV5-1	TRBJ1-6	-	TGCGCCAGCAGCTGGTCGGGGGAATCGTCACCCCTCCACTTT	CASSWSGESSPLHF
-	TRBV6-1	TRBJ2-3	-	TGTGCCAGCAGTGAAGTGATGCAGGGGACAGATACGCAGTATTTT	CASSEVMQGTDTQYF
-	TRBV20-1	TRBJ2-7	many	TGCAGTGCTAGATCTACCTACGAGCAGTACTTC	CSARSTYEQYF
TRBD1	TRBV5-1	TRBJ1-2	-	TGCGCCAGCACGTCGGGACAGGTGGGCTATGGCTACACCTTC	CASTSGQVGYGYTF
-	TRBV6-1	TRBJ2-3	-	TGTGCCAGCAGTGAATGGCAGGGGACCACAGATACGCAGTATTTT	CASSEWQGTTDTQYF
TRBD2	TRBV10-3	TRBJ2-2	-	TGTGCCATCAGTGAGTCCGGGACTAGCCTCGGGGAGCTGTTTTTT	CAISESGTSLGELFF
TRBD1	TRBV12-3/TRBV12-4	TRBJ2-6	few	TGTGCCAGCAGTTTGGGACAGGGGGGCCCAATCTCTGGGGCCAACGTCCTGACTTTC	CASSLGQGGPISGANVLTF
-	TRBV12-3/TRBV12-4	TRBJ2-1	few	TGTGCCAGCAGTTCGGCTTACTACGCGGGTGAGCAGTTCTTC	CASSSAYYAGEQFF
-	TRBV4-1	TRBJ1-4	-	TGCGCCAGCGGACAGCGGGAAAAACTGTTTTTT	CASGQREKLFF
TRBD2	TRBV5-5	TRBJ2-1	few	TGTGCCAGCAGCTTCCGATTAGCGGGAGGGGGGAATGAGCAGTTCTTC	CASSFRLAGGGNEQFF
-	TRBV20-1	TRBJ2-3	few	TGCAGCGCTTCGGGCAGGGCGGCAGATACGCAGTATTTT	CSASGRAADTQYF
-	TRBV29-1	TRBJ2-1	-	TGCAGCGCTGTTGTGGCATTTAATGAGCAGTTCTTC	CSAVVAFNEQFF
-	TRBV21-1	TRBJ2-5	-	TGTGCCAGCAGCAAAGTAAGACGGTCCCAAGAGACCCAGTACTTC	CASSKVRRSQETQYF
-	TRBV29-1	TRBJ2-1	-	TGCAGCTTCCCAGCGGGCGGCAATGAGCAGTTCTTC	CSFPAGGNEQFF
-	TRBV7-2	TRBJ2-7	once	TGTGCCAGCAGCCCAGGCATGGGGCAGCAGTACTTC	CASSPGMGQQYF
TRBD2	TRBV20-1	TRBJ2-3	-	TGCAGTGCGTCCGGGACTAGCGGGATATTGGATACGCAGTATTTT	CSASGTSGILDTQYF
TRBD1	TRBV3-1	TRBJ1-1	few	TGTGCCAGCAGCCGGCCCGGACAGGGTACTACTGAAGCTTTCTTT	CASSRPGQGTTEAFF
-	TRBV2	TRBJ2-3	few	TGTGCCAGGGGGGGCAAGGGAGGATTAGATACGCAGTATTTT	CARGGKGGLDTQYF
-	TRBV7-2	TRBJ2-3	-	TGTGCCAGCAGCTTAATGGGGTGGGGAGATACGCAGTATTTT	CASSLMGWGDTQYF
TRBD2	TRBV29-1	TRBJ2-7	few	TGCAGCGTGGGGACTAGCTACGAGCGGTACTTC	CSVGTSYERYF
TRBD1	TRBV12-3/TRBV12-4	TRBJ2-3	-	TGTGCCAGCAGTATCAGACAGGGGGCGGCAGATACGCAGTATTTT	CASSIRQGAADTQYF
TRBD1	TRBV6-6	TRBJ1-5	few	TGTGCCAGCAGCGCGGGACAGAATCAGCCCCAGCATTTT	CASSAGQNQPQHF
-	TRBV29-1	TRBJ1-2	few	TGCAGCGTTGAAGATGGGACACCGAACTATGGCTACACCTTC	CSVEDGTPNYGYTF
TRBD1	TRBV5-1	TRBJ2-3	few	TGCGCCAGCAGCTTGGAGGGGGCCGTAACAGATACGCAGTATTTT	CASSLEGAVTDTQYF
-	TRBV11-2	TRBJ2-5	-	TGTGCCAGCAGCTCCGGAGGGGGGCGAAGTAACCTCTATAGAGTCAACCGAGAGACCCAGTACTTC	CASSSGGGRSNLYRVNRETQYF
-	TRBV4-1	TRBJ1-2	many	TGCGCCAGCAGCCATCAGGGAAACTATGGCTACACCTTC	CASSHQGNYGYTF
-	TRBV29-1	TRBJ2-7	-	TGCAGCGTTTCGGTTAGAACCCACTCCTGCGAGCAGTACTTC	CSVSVRTHSCEQYF
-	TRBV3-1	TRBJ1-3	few	TGTGCCAGCAGCCAAGAGAGGGCTTCTGGAAACACCATATATTTT	CASSQERASGNTIYF
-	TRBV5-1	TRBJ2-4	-	TGCGCCAGCAGCTTGGAAGGGGGAGGAGTTATAAAGTACTTC	CASSLEGGGVIKYF
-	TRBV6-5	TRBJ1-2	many	TGTGCCAGCAGTTACGGAGCTAACTATGGCTACACCTTC	CASSYGANYGYTF
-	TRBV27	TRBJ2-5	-	TGTGCCACTTTTTCCAAAGAGACCCAGTACTTC	CATFSKETQYF